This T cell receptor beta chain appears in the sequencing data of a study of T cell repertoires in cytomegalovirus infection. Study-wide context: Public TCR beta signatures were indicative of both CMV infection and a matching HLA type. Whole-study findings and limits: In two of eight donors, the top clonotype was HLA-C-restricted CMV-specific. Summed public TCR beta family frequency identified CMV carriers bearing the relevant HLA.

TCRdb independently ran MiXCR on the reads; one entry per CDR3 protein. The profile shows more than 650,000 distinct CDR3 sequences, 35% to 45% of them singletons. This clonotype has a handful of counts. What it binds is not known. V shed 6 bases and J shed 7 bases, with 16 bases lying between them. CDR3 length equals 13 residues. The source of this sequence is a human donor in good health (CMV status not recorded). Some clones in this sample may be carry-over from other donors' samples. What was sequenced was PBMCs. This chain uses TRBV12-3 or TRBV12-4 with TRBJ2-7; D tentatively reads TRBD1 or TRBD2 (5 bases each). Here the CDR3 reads CASSSGAFGEQYF. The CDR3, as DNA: TGTGCCAGCAGCTCCGGGGCCTTTGGGGAGCAGTACTTC.